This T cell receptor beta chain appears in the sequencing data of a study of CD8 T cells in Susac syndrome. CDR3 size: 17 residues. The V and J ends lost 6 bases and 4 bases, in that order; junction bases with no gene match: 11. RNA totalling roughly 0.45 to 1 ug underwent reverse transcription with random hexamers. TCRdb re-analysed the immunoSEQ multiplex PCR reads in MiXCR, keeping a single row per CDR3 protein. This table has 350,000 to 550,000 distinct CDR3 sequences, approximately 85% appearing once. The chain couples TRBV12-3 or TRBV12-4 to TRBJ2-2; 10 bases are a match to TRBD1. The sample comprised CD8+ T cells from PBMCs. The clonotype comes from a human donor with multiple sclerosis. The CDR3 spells CASSPPGQGPVTGELFF. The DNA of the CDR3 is TGTGCCAGCAGCCCCCCGGGACAGGGGCCGGTCACCGGGGAGCTGTTTTTT.